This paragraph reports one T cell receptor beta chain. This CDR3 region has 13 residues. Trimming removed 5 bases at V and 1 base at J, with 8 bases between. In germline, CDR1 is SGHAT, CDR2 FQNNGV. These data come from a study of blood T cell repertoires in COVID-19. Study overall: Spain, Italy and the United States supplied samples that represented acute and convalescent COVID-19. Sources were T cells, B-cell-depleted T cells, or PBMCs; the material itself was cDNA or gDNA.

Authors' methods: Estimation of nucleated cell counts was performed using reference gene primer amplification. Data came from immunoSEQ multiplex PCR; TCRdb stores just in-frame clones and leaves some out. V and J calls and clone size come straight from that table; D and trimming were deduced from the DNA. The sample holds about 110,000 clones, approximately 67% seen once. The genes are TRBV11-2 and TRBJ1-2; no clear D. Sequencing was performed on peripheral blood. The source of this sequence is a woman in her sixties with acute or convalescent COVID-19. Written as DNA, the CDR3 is TGTGCCAGCAGCCGCTCAGATAACTATGGCTACACCTTC. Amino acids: CASSRSDNYGYTF.